This TCR beta chain derives from a study of blood T cell repertoires in COVID-19. Looking at the study overall: The samples span acute and convalescent COVID-19 from the United States, Italy and Spain. PBMCs, B-cell-depleted T cells, or T cells provided the cDNA or gDNA that made up the material.

Original methodology: Counts of nucleated cells, estimated from reference gene primer amplification, were obtained. Clones were read by immunoSEQ multiplex PCR, and TCRdb kept only the in-frame ones, dropping some. V and J calls and clone size are given by that table; D and trimming were obtained from the DNA. In the table there are about 50,000 clones, about 79% of which are singletons. This CDR3 has 14 residues. Germline values: CDR1 MDHEN, CDR2 SYDVKM. V was shortened by 5 bases and J by 9 bases, with 19 bases between the two germline ends. The sample holds one count of this clone. The sequencing input was peripheral blood. The sequence came from a human donor in a cohort sampled during active COVID-19. The chain has TRBV28 and TRBJ1-1; D gene ambiguous. The CDR3 reads CASSPQGPGTKAFF. CDR3 nucleotides: TGTGCCAGCAGTCCCCAAGGGCCGGGAACCAAAGCTTTCTTT.